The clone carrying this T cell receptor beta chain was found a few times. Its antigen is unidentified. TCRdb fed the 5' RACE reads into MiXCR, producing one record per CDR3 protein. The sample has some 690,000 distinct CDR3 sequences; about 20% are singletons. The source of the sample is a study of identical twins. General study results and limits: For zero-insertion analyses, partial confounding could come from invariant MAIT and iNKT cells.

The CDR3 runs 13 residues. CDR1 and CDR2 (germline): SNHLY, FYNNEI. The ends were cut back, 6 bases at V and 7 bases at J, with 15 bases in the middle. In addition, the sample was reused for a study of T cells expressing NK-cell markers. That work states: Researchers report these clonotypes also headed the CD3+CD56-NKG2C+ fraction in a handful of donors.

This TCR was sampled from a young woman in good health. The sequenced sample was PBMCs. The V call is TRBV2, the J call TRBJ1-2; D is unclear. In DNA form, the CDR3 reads TGTGCCAGCAGAGACCCGCAGAGAGGTGGCTACACCTTC. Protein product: CASRDPQRGGYTF.